The 22 T cell receptor beta chains given below trace back to one sample, sequenced in a study. TCRdb ran MiXCR on the 5' RACE reads and lists one entry per CDR3 protein. The profile shows roughly 40,000 distinct CDR3 sequences, approximately 17% of them singletons. The sequenced sample consisted of naive CD4+ T cells sorted from a lymph node. As for subset: naive CD4+ T cells, CD4+CD45RA+CD25-. The receptor set was obtained from a female donor with breast cancer.

In its sample, this clonotype was seen many times. This sequence joins TRBV6-1 and TRBJ1-5, with unresolved D. The CDR3 is made up of 13 amino acids. The germline V and J ends were trimmed by 1 base and 6 bases, with 7 bases remaining between them. Germline-derived CDR1 and CDR2 are MNHNS and SASEGT. The CDR3: CASSEVPTQPQHF. DNA for the CDR3: TGTGCCAGCAGTGAAGTTCCGACTCAGCCCCAGCATTTT.

In this sample, this clonotype turned up many times. CDR3 in amino acids: CSVVTSSYNEQFF. The CDR3 DNA sequence: TGCAGCGTTGTTACTAGCAGCTACAATGAGCAGTTCTTC. This chain connects TRBV29-1 to TRBJ2-1; weak D call: TRBD2 (6 bases). Per the germline V gene, CDR1 is SQVTM and CDR2 is ANQGSEA. This CDR3 has 13 residues. Trimming took 4 bases from V and 3 from J, leaving 10 bases between them.

This clonotype was detected ten times or more. The chain links TRBV18 to TRBJ2-3; 9 bases are shared with TRBD2. V dropped 5 bases and J dropped 14; count of bases not matched to a gene: 11. CDR3 length equals 13 residues. The germline gives CDR1 KGHSH, CDR2 LQKENI. The CDR3 here is CASSAETGTSLYF. The CDR3 DNA is TGTGCCAGCTCAGCAGAGACCGGGACTAGCCTGTATTTT.

The CDR3 here is CASLMNRNQPQHF. CDR3 nucleotide sequence: TGTGCCAGCCTCATGAACAGGAATCAGCCCCAGCATTTT. The chain couples TRBV2 to TRBJ1-5; maybe TRBD1 (5 bases). This CDR3 contains 13 residues. Germline CDR1 is SNHLY and CDR2 is FYNNEI. V was clipped by 8 bases and J by 4 bases, with 12 bases between them.

The chain recombines TRBV29-1 with TRBJ1-1; D call uncertain. This CDR3 region has 13 residues. The V gene lost 4 bases and the J gene lost 4 bases, with 13 bases spanning the gap. CDR1 is SQVTM and CDR2 is ANQGSEA in the germline V gene. In DNA, the CDR3 is TGCAGCGTTGGAGGGCGAGGAGGCACTGAAGCTTTCTTT. Protein product: CSVGGRGGTEAFF.

The table lists this clonotype with a few counts. The chain uses TRBV2 and TRBJ1-1; TRBD1 matches 8 bases. The germline CDR1 and CDR2 sequences are SNHLY and FYNNEI. The length of the CDR3 is 13 residues. Trimming removed 6 bases from V and 10 bases from J; junction bases left unmatched: 10. The DNA of the CDR3 is TGTGCCAGCAGCCCGGGACAGGTGGTGGTAGCTTTCTTT. It encodes CASSPGQVVVAFF.

This sequence joins TRBV20-1 and TRBJ2-1; D call uncertain. CDR3 length: 13 residues. Per the germline V gene, CDR1 is DFQATT and CDR2 is SNEGSKA (reference sequence). Trimming took 3 bases from V and 5 from J, leaving 11 bases between them. The CDR3 reads CSASGSIDNEQFF. CDR3 bases: TGCAGTGCTAGCGGGTCCATCGACAATGAGCAGTTCTTC.

Here the CDR3 DNA reads TGTGCCAGCAGTTACTCTGCAGTCAATGAGCAGTTCTTC. Translated, it gives CASSYSAVNEQFF. This chain uses TRBV6-5 with TRBJ2-1; D gene unclear. Germline V gene sequence: CDR1 MNHEY, CDR2 SVGAGI. This CDR3 contains 13 residues. Trimming removed 0 bases from V and 6 bases from J, with 6 bases in between.

This chain joins TRBV7-8 and TRBJ1-5; 7 positions agree with TRBD1. Germline CDR1 and CDR2: SGHVS and FQNEAQ. The V gene end was trimmed by 5 bases and the J gene end by 1 base; junction bases not matched to a gene: 11. CDR3 length: 17 residues. The DNA for the CDR3 is TGTGCCAGCAGCAGGTTCACCGGGACAGTAAGCAATCAGCCCCAGCATTTT. This encodes CASSRFTGTVSNQPQHF.

This clonotype was seen ten or more times. The chain joins TRBV6-1 to TRBJ1-1; a weak D match, TRBD1 (6 bases). CDR3 length equals 14 residues. Germline V gene sequence: CDR1 MNHNS, CDR2 SASEGT. V was trimmed by 8 bases and J by 7 bases, leaving 20 bases between them. The CDR3 nucleotides are TGTGCCAGCGCCCGAACGGGGGGCAGGGATGAAGCTTTCTTT. It yields the protein CASARTGGRDEAFF.

The V gene is TRBV24-1, the J gene TRBJ2-2; no definite D call. V lost 4 bases and J 4 bases, leaving 15 bases between the germline ends. The CDR3 is 16 amino acids. CDR1 and CDR2 (germline): KGHDR, SFDVKD. The CDR3 DNA reads as TGTGCCACCAGTGAGGCCGACAATACGATCACCGGGGAGCTGTTTTTT. Protein sequence: CATSEADNTITGELFF.

The chain joins TRBV4-1 to TRBJ2-6, with D unclear. Per germline, CDR1 MGHRA and CDR2 YSYEKL. V gave up 0 bases and J gave up 0 bases, with 6 bases separating them. CDR3 length equals 16 residues. In nucleotides, the CDR3 is TGCGCCAGCAGCCAAGAAGGGTTCTCTGGGGCCAACGTCCTGACTTTC. This sequence encodes CASSQEGFSGANVLTF.

Comments on this clonotype: One base away lies a much larger clone, so this may be a sequencing read error. This chain joins TRBV7-2 and TRBJ2-3; a possible D gene is TRBD2 (6 bases). The CDR3 length is 14 residues. Germline CDR1 is SGHTA and CDR2 is FQGNSA. The CDR3 DNA is TGTGCCAGCAGCGTAGCGGAGGCCACAGATACGCAGTATTTT. Translated, it gives CASSVAEATDTQYF.

This clonotype was counted many times. The chain recombines TRBV6-5 with TRBJ1-5; a weak D match, TRBD1 (6 bases). V was cut by 5 bases and J by 2 bases, with 10 bases left in between. Germline V gene lookup returns CDR1 MNHEY and CDR2 SVGAGI. This CDR3 has 14 residues. CDR3 nucleotides: TGTGCCAGCAGTCACAGGGAGGGCAATCAGCCCCAGCATTTT. As protein: CASSHREGNQPQHF.

V is TRBV18 and J is TRBJ2-2; D is uncertain. The CDR3 contains 14 residues. Germline assignment: CDR1 KGHSH and CDR2 LQKENI. V was clipped by 2 bases and J by 2 bases, with 6 bases between them. DNA of the CDR3: TGTGCCAGCTCACCAGACGGAAACACCGGGGAGCTGTTTTTT. It is translated as CASSPDGNTGELFF.

In its sample, this clonotype was seen many times. V gene TRBV12-3 or TRBV12-4 combines with J gene TRBJ2-1, with D perhaps matching TRBD2 (6 bases). This CDR3 is 16 amino acids long. With 5 bases removed from V and 0 bases from J, the gap between germline ends came to 14 bases. For the CDR3, the DNA is TGTGCCAGCAGTAGTACCCGGGGGAGCTCCTACAATGAGCAGTTCTTC. Protein: CASSSTRGSSYNEQFF.

Ten or more counts support this clonotype. This chain joins TRBV7-9 and TRBJ1-2; D may be TRBD1 (5 bases). Looked up from germline, CDR1 is SEHNR and CDR2 is FQNEAQ (reference sequence). V dropped 7 bases and J dropped 6 bases, with 15 bases sitting between them. The CDR3 is 13 amino acids. The CDR3 here is CASKTGGANGYTF. The CDR3 DNA follows: TGTGCCAGCAAGACCGGGGGAGCGAATGGCTACACCTTC.

In this sample, this clonotype turned up a few times. The chain uses TRBV5-1 and TRBJ2-4, with 7 positions matching TRBD1. Germline CDR1 SGHRS, CDR2 YFSETQ. The trim removed 0 bases at V and 0 bases at J, leaving 3 bases unmatched. CDR3 size: 16 residues. This CDR3 is CASSLGGTEAKNIQYF. The CDR3, as DNA: TGCGCCAGCAGCTTGGGGGGGACAGAAGCCAAAAACATTCAGTACTTC.

The chain carries TRBV15 and TRBJ2-7; the D is unclear. V was pared by 0 bases and J by 5 bases, with 5 bases between. The V gene's germline CDR1 is LNHNV and CDR2 YYDKDF (reference sequence). The CDR3 is made up of 12 amino acids. The CDR3: CATSRDRDEQYF. The CDR3 region has the DNA TGTGCCACCAGCAGAGACCGAGACGAGCAGTACTTC.

There are a few counts of this clonotype. The chain combines TRBV19 with TRBJ2-5; no firm D call. The CDR3 is 13 amino acids. Trimming took off 8 bases at V and 5 bases at J, with 15 bases between the two ends. Looked up from germline, CDR1 is LNHDA and CDR2 is SQIVND (reference sequence). The chain's CDR3 is CASGLGSAETQYF. In DNA form, the CDR3 reads TGTGCCAGTGGGTTGGGGTCCGCGGAGACCCAGTACTTC.

The CDR3 region is CATSDPREPYQPQHF. In DNA form, the CDR3 reads TGTGCCACCAGTGATCCACGGGAACCCTATCAGCCCCAGCATTTT. This chain uses TRBV24-1 with TRBJ1-5; D not resolved. This CDR3 comprises 15 residues. V was trimmed by 3 bases and J by 5 bases, leaving 13 bases between them. The germline gives CDR1 KGHDR, CDR2 SFDVKD.

This clonotype was seen a handful of times. The V gene is TRBV5-5, the J gene TRBJ1-2; D not certain. Trimming cost V 4 bases and J 0 bases, with 13 bases left between them. The CDR3 loop spans 15 amino acids. The germline gives CDR1 SGHKS, CDR2 YYEKEE (reference sequence). CDR3 nucleotide sequence: TGTGCCAGCAGCCCTTACAGAGTAACTAACTATGGCTACACCTTC. This translates into CASSPYRVTNYGYTF.